What follows describes a single TCR beta chain. No cognate antigen has been identified for it. Base qualities are missing; no much larger clone stands one base away. The receptor library was made with 5' RACE. TCRdb shows the sequencer as Illumina HiSeq 2500. The second PCR ran for about 7 to 11 cycles and used a J-beta primer mix along with a sample-barcoded 5' primer. A template-switch 5' adaptor carrying 12 random nucleotides introduced a unique molecular identifier onto each TCR beta cDNA molecule. Each sample yielded at least 3 million CDR3-containing paired-end reads. First-strand cDNA synthesis was performed from all RNA using the Mint cDNA synthesis kit, with priming by a TRBC-specific oligonucleotide. Following uracil-DNA glycosylase treatment, a first 18-cycle PCR with universal primers M1SS and BC2_uni_R was performed on all cDNA. The study's processing was this. For normalization, 1 million high-quality reads were randomly selected from each sample, with every read carrying a distinct molecular identifier. Reads with shared molecular identifiers were discarded instead of being binned into consensus sequences. MiTCR, with a Q25 quality threshold and the strictest error-elimination algorithm, was used for CDR3 identification, clonotype clustering and error correction. A nonparametric unseen species model with Euler transformation was used to estimate a lower bound on total TCR beta diversity. Through fastp at Q25 and MiXCR, TCRdb rebuilt clones from the public reads, retaining in-frame beta chains. Here each entry gathers all rows of one CDR3 protein and keeps the most common genes and DNA. Clone size and V and J calls follow TCRdb, not the original study. A total of some 640,000 distinct CDR3 sequences appear in this sample, roughly 30% of them only once. The ten largest clonotypes hold 15% to 18% of the sample.

Ends trimmed: V by 6 bases, J by 5 bases; bases unmatched to a gene: 19. The CDR3 runs 18 residues from the cysteine to the phenylalanine. Left in the record is the CDR3 DNA by itself, 54 bases read in frame from the first base. In the germline V gene, CDR1 corresponds to MNHEY and CDR2 to SVGAGI. Donors were 39 systemically healthy Caucasian individuals from Russia aged roughly 6 to 100 years. Each donor gave approximately 9.4 milliliters of peripheral blood, drawn into EDTA-treated Vacutainer tubes. Ficoll-Paque density-gradient centrifugation was used to isolate PBMCs, with at least 6 million obtained per sample. Trizol reagent was used to extract total RNA from the PBMCs, yielding at least 5 micrograms per sample. For every donor, an aliquot of PBMCs went through flow cytometry to measure the percentages of naive CD45RAhigh/CD27high T cells. This entry comes from a study of blood T cells in healthy people across ages (dated by TCRdb to 2014 to 2015). About the investigation overall: In model experiments, template switching captured roughly one uniquely barcoded TCR beta cDNA molecule for every two T cells. For two donors (one aged 18 to 29 and one aged 80 or older), the study analyzed two additional independent replicas of 1 million unique cDNA reads from the same blood draw. Age-related changes in TCR beta repertoire diversity were measured in the study by deep sequencing normalized with unique cDNA molecular identifiers. Four age groups were formed from the donors: young (average 16 years), middle-aged (approximately 39), aged (under 70) and long-lived (less than 85). To avoid experimental bias, donors of different ages were distributed randomly across sequencing lanes.

What the research found in general, with its limitations: Because the CMV infection status of the donors was unknown, age-related changes in expanded clonotypes may potentially have been confounded. As age increased, observed TCR beta diversity per million T cells dropped in a roughly linear way, and a significant reduction was already evident by age about 40. A strong correlation was found between observed TCR beta diversity and the percentage of naive T cells measured by flow cytometry. Bulk unsorted PBMC profiling prevented conclusive comparison of naive and antigen-experienced compartments. Compared with the aged group, the long-lived group had more naive CD4+ T cells, fewer expanded clones and increased TCR diversity, a pattern suggesting age selection. Estimates of total diversity based on one million sequenced T cells were regarded as lower bounds and as underestimates.

The sequencing input was blood. The source is a woman aged 80 or over in good health. Here the chain combines TRBV6-5 and TRBJ2-1; TRBD2 matches 7 bases in the middle. The DNA reads TGTGCCAGCAGCTATCTCCCAGCCACGGGAGGCCAGCACAATGAGCAGTTCTTC. The resulting protein is CASSYLPATGGQHNEQFF.